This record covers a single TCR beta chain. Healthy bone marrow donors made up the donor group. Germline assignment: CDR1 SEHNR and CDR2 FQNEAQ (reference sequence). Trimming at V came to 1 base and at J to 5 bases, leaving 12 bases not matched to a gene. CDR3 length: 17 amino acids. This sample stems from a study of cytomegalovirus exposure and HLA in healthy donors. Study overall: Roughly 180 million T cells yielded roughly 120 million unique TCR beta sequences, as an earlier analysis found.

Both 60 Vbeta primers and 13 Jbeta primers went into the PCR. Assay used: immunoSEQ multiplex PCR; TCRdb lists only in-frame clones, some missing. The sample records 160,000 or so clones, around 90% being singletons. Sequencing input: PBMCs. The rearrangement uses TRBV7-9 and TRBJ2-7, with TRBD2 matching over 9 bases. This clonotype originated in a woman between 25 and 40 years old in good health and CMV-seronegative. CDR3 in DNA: TGTGCCAGCAGCTTAGGTGCGGGGGGGCGCCCGAATAACGAGCAGTACTTC. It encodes CASSLGAGGRPNNEQYF.